This T cell receptor beta chain emerged from a study of T cells in Graves' hyperthyroidism and ophthalmopathy. Using RNA transcripts as the source, TCR beta CDR3 regions were amplified. HTBI primers were the set used in a first-round RT-PCR of the TCR CDR3. TCRdb passed the multiplex PCR reads through MiXCR, listing each CDR3 protein once. The sample lists a few hundred thousand distinct CDR3 sequences, around 14% occurring once. Trimming removed 1 base from V and 2 bases from J, with 12 bases in between. Looked up from germline, CDR1 is SNHLY and CDR2 is FYNNEI. CDR3 length: 15 residues. The study, taken as a whole, reports: Most thyroid clonotypes expanded above 0.001 appeared in blood too. In simple terms, a model built on 13 V-J features told ophthalmopathy apart from stable hyperthyroidism.

At least ten counts were recorded for this clonotype. Its antigen is unknown. Hyperthyroidism had been newly diagnosed in patients aged 18 to 65, and its duration was under 2 months. The rearrangement links TRBV2 to TRBJ2-7, with D maybe TRBD1 (6 bases). The sequencing input was blood. This clonotype was obtained from a woman between 18 and 29 years old with Graves' hyperthyroidism. In nucleotides, the CDR3 is TGTGCCAGCAGTGAAGAGGGGACAAGCCCCTACGAGCAGTACTTC. This codes for CASSEEGTSPYEQYF.